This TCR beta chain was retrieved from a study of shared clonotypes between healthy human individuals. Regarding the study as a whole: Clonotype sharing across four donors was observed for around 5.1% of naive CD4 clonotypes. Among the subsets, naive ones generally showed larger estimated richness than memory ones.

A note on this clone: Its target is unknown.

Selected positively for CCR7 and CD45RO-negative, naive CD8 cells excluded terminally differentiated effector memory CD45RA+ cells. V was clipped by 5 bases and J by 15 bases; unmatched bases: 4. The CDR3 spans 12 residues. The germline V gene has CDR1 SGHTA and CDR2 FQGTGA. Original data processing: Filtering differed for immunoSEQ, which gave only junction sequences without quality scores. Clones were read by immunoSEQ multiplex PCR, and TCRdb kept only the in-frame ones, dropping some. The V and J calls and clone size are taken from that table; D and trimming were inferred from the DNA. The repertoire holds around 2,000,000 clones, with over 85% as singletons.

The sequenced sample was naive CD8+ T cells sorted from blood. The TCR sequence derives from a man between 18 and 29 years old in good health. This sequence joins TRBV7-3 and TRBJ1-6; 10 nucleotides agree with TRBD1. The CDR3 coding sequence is TGTGCCAGCAGCCGATGGGACAGGGGCCTCCACTTT. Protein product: CASSRWDRGLHF.